The present T cell receptor beta chain was sequenced within a study of T cells in women clearing cervical HPV infection. The CDR3 sequence is 14 residues long. Germline assignment: CDR1 SGHAT and CDR2 FQNNGV. Concerning this clone: At one end the junction does not follow the germline gene, possibly because of a read error. The observed sequence ends 3 residues before the CDR3 terminus, with the missing tail filled in from the germline J gene.

Generated by immunoSEQ multiplex PCR, the TCRdb table keeps only in-frame clones and is missing some. In all, the sample yields 25,000 to 35,000 clones. The chain has TRBV11-2 and TRBJ1-1, with D perhaps matching TRBD1 (6 bases). The receptor's source is a woman between 18 and 70 years old with a cervical HPV16 infection that either progressed to CIN3+ or cleared (not recorded which). The sample comprised blood buffy coat. The CDR3 DNA, read in part, is TGTGCCAGCATCCAGGGTGGAGGGGACACGGAA. Its translation is CASIQGGGDTE. The entire CDR3 protein reads CASIQGGGDTEAFF.